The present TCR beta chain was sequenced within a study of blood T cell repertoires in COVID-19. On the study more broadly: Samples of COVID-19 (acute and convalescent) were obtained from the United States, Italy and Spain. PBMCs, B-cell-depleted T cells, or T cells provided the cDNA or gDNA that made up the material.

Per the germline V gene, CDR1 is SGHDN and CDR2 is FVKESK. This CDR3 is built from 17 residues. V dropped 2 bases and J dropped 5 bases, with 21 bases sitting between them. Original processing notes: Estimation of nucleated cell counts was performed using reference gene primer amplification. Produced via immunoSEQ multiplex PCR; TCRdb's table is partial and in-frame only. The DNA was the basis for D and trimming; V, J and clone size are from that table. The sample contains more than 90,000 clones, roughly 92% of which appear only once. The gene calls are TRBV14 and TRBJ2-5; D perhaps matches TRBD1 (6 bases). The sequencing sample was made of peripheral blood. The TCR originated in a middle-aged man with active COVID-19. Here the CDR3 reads CASSQRGTYPPRETQYF. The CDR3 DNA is TGTGCCAGCAGCCAACGAGGGACATATCCCCCGCGGGAGACCCAGTACTTC.